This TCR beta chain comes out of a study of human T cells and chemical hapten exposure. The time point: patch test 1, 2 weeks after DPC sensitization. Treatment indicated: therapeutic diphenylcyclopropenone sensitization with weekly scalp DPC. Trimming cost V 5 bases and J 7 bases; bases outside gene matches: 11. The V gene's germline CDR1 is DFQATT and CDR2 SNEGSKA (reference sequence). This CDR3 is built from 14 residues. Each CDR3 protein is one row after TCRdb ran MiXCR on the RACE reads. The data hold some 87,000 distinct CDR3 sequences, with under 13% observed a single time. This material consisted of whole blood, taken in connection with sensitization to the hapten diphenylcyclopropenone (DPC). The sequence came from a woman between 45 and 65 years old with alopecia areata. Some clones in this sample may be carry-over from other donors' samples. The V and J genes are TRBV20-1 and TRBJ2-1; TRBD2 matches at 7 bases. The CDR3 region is CSAPASGPGNEQFF. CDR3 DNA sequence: TGCAGTGCTCCCGCTAGCGGTCCGGGGAATGAGCAGTTCTTC.